The T cell receptor beta chain described here comes from a study of blood T cell repertoires in COVID-19. The V end lost 4 bases, the J end lost 2 bases, and 18 bases lay between the germline ends. CDR1 is MNHEY and CDR2 is SMNVEV in the germline V gene (reference sequence). This CDR3 region has 16 residues. Using immunoSEQ multiplex PCR, the repertoire was profiled, and TCRdb retains in-frame clones only, with some absent. The data contain around 150,000 clones, about nine tenths of them singletons. Sequencing was performed on peripheral blood. J is TRBJ2-7 and V is TRBV27; perhaps TRBD1 as D (6 bases). The clonotype comes from a man aged 25 to 40 with COVID-19, enrolled during active disease. The CDR3 bases are TGTGCCAGCAGTTCTTTCAGATCGGACAGAGCCTACGAGCAGTACTTC. It yields the protein CASSSFRSDRAYEQYF.